Following are 3 T cell receptor beta chains from one sample sequenced in a study of cytomegalovirus exposure and HLA in healthy donors. 60 Vbeta and 13 Jbeta primers were used in PCR. Some clones are missing from TCRdb's copy, which holds only in-frame ones; the method was immunoSEQ multiplex PCR. The top ten clones hold roughly 0.7% of a sample with about 150,000 clones, 60% to 80% of them seen once. Sequencing was performed on PBMCs. These receptors all stem from a male donor in good health and CMV-seronegative.

The rearrangement uses TRBV5-1 and TRBJ2-1; the D gene is possibly TRBD2 (7 bases). The CDR3 runs 14 residues. Germline CDR1 SGHRS, CDR2 YFSETQ. V gave up 5 bases and J gave up 8 bases, with 17 bases separating them. The CDR3 spells CASSRGGALDEQFF. The CDR3 coding sequence is TGCGCCAGCAGTAGAGGGGGGGCTTTGGATGAGCAGTTCTTC.

This rearrangement joins TRBV29-1 to TRBJ2-1; 9 nucleotides agree with TRBD1. V shed 1 base and J 2 bases; nucleotides not matched to a gene: 9. The length of the CDR3 is 17 residues. Germline values: CDR1 SQVTM, CDR2 ANQGSEA. The CDR3 sequence: CSVEGDRVLIPYNEQFF. The CDR3 region has the DNA TGCAGCGTTGAAGGGGACAGGGTTCTGATCCCCTACAATGAGCAGTTCTTC.

The V call is TRBV5-4, the J call TRBJ2-1; 8 nucleotides match TRBD2. V shed 3 bases, J shed 4 bases, and the junction held 12 bases outside the gene matches. From germline, CDR1 is SGHNT and CDR2 YYREEE (reference sequence). The CDR3 is made up of 17 amino acids. This CDR3 is CASSSPTGLARYNEQFF. In DNA, the CDR3 is TGTGCCAGCAGCTCCCCTACCGGACTAGCAAGGTACAATGAGCAGTTCTTC.